The T cell receptor (beta chain) described here comes from a study of T cell repertoires in cytomegalovirus infection. In the study overall: Evidence of both CMV infection and a matching HLA type came from public TCR beta signatures. Whole-study results and caveats: CMV-specific HLA-C-restricted TCR beta clonotypes dominated the ex vivo response.

A remark on this clonotype: Its matching antigen is unknown.

The CDR3 loop spans 17 amino acids. With 8 bases removed from V and 1 base from J, the gap between germline ends came to 23 bases. From the reads, TCRdb called clonotypes with MiXCR, one entry per CDR3 protein. The table has 740,000 or so distinct CDR3 sequences, approximately 40% seen once. The sequence was collected from a human donor in good health (CMV status not recorded). Some clones in this sample may be carry-over from other donors' samples. The sample consisted of PBMCs. This rearrangement joins TRBV5-3 to TRBJ2-3; D may be TRBD2 (6 bases). TRBV5-3 is classed as an ORF, of uncertain function. The CDR3 DNA is TGTGCCAGCAGCCCGGATTTTTTGGGACTGGGCACAGATACGCAGTATTTT. This gives the protein CASSPDFLGLGTDTQYF.